The source of this T cell receptor beta chain is a study of neoadjuvant anti-PD-1 for oral cavity cancer. This clone was found a few times. What it binds is not known. Germline V gives CDR1 MNHEY, CDR2 SMNVEV (reference sequence). CDR3 length equals 16 residues. V dropped 3 bases and J dropped 3 bases, with 12 bases sitting between them. Generated by immunoSEQ multiplex PCR, the TCRdb table keeps only in-frame clones and is missing some. The table has about 9,800 clones, approximately 64% seen once; the top ten hold 4% to 5.5%. Whole-study results and caveats: Non-responders to neoadjuvant nivolumab had significantly more clonal PBMC T cells than responders.

Described time point: after neoadjuvant nivolumab, at surgical resection. The sequencing here drew on PBMCs, taken after nivolumab (anti-PD-1) treatment. The clonotype comes from a person aged 40 to 85 with oral cavity squamous cell carcinoma. The chain is built from TRBV27 and TRBJ1-6; D is perhaps TRBD1 (5 bases). CDR3 amino acids: CASSFHDSYYNSPLHF. The DNA of the CDR3 is TGTGCCAGCAGTTTCCACGACAGCTACTATAATTCACCCCTCCACTTT.